This T cell receptor (beta chain) is from a study of control samples from healthy donors and cancer patients. CDR3 length equals 15 residues. Trimming removed 4 bases from V and 1 base from J, with 14 bases in between. Germline-derived CDR1 and CDR2 are SGHRS and YFSETQ. This clone was detected only once. TCRdb's copy holds only in-frame clones and misses some; the assay was immunoSEQ multiplex PCR. Of about 140,000 clones listed, less than 95% were seen once; the top ten hold 5.5% to 9%. Input material: blood. The V gene is TRBV5-1, the J gene TRBJ1-1; tentatively, D is TRBD1 (5 bases). The source of this sequence is a man in his late teens or twenties in good health. The CDR3 is CASSEKGGANTEAFF. The CDR3 nucleotides are TGCGCCAGCAGCGAAAAAGGTGGGGCGAACACTGAAGCTTTCTTT.